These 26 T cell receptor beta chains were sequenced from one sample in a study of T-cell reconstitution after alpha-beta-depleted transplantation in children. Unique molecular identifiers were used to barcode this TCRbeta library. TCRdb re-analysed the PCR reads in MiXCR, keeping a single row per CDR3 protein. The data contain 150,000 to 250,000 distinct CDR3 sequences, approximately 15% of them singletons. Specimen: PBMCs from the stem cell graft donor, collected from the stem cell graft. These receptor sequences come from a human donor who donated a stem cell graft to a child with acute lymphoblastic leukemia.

CDR3 bases: TGTGCCATCAGTGAGGCTCGGGACAGCACTAATGAAAAACTGTTTTTT. Its translation: CAISEARDSTNEKLFF. The rearrangement uses TRBV10-3 and TRBJ1-4, with 7 bases fitting TRBD1. Germline V gene sequence: CDR1 ENHRY, CDR2 SYGVKD. V shed 2 bases and J 2 bases; nucleotides not matched to a gene: 5. The CDR3 contains 16 residues.

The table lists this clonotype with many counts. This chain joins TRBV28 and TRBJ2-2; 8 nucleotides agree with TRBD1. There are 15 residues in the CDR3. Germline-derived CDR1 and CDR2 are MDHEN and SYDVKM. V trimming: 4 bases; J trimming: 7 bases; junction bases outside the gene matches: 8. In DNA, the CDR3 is TGTGCCAGCAGTTCACAGGGGGACCCTGGCGGGGAGCTGTTTTTT. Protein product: CASSSQGDPGGELFF.

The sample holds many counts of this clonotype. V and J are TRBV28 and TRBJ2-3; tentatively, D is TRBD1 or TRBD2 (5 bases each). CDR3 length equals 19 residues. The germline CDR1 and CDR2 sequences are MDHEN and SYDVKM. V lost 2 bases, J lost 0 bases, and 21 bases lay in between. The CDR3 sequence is CASSLLTSGRTSSTDTQYF. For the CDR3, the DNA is TGTGCCAGCAGTTTACTTACCTCGGGACGGACATCTAGCACAGATACGCAGTATTTT.

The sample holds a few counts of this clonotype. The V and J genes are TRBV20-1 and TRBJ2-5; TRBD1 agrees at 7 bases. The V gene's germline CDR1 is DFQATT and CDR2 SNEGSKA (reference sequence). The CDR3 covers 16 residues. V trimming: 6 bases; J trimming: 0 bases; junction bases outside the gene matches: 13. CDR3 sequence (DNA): TGCAGTGCCACCCCTATGAGGGGGCCAGACCAAGAGACCCAGTACTTC. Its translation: CSATPMRGPDQETQYF.

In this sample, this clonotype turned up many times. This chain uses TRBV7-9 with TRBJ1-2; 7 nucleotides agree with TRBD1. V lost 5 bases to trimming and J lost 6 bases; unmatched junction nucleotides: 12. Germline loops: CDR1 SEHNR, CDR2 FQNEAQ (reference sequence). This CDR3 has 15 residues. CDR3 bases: TGTGCCAGCAGCCCGGGAGCCCCACAGGGGAATGGCTACACCTTC. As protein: CASSPGAPQGNGYTF.

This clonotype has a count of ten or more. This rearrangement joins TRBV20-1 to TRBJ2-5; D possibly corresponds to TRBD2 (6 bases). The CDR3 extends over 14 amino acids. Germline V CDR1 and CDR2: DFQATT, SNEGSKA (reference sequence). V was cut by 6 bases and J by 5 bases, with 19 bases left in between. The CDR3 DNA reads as TGCAGTGCAGCTCCGGGACGGGGGAAGGAGACCCAGTACTTC. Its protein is CSAAPGRGKETQYF.

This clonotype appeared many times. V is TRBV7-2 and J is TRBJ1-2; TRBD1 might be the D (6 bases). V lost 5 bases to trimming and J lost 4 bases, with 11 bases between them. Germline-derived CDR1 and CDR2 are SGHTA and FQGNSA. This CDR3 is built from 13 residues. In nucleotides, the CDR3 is TGTGCCAGCAGCCATGAGGGGGGCTATGGCTACACCTTC. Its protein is CASSHEGGYGYTF.

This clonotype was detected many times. The DNA for the CDR3 is TGCGCCAGCAGCTTGTCCCCTAGCGGGGACTACAATGAGCAGTTCTTC. Residues: CASSLSPSGDYNEQFF. The chain employs TRBV5-1 and TRBJ2-1, with TRBD2 matching 9 bases. Losses at the gene ends were 1 base for V and 3 bases for J; bases not matched to a gene: 5. Germline V gives CDR1 SGHRS, CDR2 YFSETQ. This CDR3 has 16 residues.

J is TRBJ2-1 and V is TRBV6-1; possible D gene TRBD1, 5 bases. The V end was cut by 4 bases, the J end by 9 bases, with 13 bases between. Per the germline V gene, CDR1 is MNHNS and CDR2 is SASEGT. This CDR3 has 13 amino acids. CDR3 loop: CASSAFRGVEQFF. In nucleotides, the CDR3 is TGTGCCAGCAGTGCTTTTAGGGGCGTTGAGCAGTTCTTC.

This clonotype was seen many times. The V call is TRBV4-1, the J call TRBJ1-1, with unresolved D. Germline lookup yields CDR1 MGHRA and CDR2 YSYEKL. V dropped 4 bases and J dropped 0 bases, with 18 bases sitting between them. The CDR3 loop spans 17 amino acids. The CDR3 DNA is TGCGCCAGCAGCCTACGACCGGACGGAACCATGAACACTGAAGCTTTCTTT. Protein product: CASSLRPDGTMNTEAFF.

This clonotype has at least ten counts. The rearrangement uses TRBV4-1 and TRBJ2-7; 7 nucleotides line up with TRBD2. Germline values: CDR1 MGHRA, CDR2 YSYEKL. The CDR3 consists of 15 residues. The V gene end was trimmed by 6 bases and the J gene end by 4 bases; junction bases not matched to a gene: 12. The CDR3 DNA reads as TGCGCCAGCAGTCAGTTTGGCGGGAGATGGTACGAGCAGTACTTC. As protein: CASSQFGGRWYEQYF.

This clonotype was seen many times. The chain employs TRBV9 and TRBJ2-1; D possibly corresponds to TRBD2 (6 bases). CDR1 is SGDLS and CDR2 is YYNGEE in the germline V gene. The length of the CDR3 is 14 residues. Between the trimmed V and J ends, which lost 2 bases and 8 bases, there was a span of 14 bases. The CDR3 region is CASSVVADLDEQFF. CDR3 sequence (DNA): TGTGCCAGCAGCGTCGTAGCGGACCTGGATGAGCAGTTCTTC.

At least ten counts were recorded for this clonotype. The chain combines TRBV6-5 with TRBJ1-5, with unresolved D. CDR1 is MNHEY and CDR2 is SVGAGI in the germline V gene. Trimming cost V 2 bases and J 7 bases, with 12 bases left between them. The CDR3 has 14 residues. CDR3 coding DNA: TGTGCCAGCAGTTACCTGTCGGGGTCCCAGCCCCAGCATTTT. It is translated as CASSYLSGSQPQHF.

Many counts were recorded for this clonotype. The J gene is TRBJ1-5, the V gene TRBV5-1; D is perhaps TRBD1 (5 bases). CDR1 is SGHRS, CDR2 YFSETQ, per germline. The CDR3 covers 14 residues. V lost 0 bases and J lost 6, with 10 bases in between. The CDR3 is CASSLVPGGQPQHF. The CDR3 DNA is TGCGCCAGCAGCTTGGTCCCGGGGGGTCAGCCCCAGCATTTT.

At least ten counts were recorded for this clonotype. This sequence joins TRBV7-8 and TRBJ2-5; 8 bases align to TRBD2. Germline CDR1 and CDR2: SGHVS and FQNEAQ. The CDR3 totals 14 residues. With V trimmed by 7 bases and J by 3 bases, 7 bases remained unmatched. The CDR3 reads CASTRRRGEETQYF. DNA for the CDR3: TGTGCCAGCACCCGGCGGCGGGGGGAAGAGACCCAGTACTTC.

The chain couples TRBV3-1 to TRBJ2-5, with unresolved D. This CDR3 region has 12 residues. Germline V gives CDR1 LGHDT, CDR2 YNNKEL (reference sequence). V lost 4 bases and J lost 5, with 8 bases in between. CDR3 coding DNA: TGTGCCAGCAGCCCCGGTTTTGAGACCCAGTACTTC. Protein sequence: CASSPGFETQYF.

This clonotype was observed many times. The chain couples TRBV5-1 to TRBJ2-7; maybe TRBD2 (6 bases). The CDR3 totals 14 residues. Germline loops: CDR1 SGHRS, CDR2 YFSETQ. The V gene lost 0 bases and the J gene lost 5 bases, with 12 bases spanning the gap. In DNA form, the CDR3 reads TGCGCCAGCAGCTTGGGGGGGGACGTCAACGAGCAGTACTTC. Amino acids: CASSLGGDVNEQYF. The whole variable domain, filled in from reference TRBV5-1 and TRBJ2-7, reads KAGVTQTPRYLIKTRGQQVTLSCSPISGHRSVSWYQQTPGQGLQFLFEYFSETQRNKGNFPGRFSGRQFSNSRSEMNVSTLELGDSALYLCASSLGGDVNEQYFGPGTRLTVT.

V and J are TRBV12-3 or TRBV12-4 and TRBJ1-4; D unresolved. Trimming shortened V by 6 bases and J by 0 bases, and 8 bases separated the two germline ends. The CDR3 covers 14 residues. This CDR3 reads CASRKDTTNEKLFF. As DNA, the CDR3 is TGTGCCAGCAGGAAAGACACAACTAATGAAAAACTGTTTTTT.

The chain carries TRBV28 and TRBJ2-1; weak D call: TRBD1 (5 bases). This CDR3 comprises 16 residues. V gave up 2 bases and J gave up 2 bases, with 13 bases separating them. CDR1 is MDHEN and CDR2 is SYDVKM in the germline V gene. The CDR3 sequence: CASSLQGSSTYNEQFF. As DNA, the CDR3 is TGTGCCAGCAGTTTACAGGGTTCCTCAACCTACAATGAGCAGTTCTTC.

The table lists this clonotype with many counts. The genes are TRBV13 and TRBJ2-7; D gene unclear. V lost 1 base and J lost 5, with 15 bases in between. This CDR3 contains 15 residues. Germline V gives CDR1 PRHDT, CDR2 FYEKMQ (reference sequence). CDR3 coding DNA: TGTGCCAGCAGCTTAGAGACGACTCCCGCCGACGAGCAGTACTTC. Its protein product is CASSLETTPADEQYF.

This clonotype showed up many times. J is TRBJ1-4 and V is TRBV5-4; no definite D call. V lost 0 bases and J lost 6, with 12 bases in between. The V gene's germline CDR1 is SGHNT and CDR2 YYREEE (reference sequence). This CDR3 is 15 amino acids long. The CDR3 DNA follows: TGTGCCAGCAGCTTGGCCCAGGCGGGAGATGAAAAACTGTTTTTT. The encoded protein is CASSLAQAGDEKLFF. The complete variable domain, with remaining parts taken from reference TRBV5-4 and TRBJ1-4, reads ETGVTQSPTHLIKTRGQQVTLRCSSQSGHNTVSWYQQALGQGPQFIFQYYREEENGRGNFPPRFSGLQFPNYSSELNVNALELDDSALYLCASSLAQAGDEKLFFGSGTQLSVL.

The CDR3 loop reads CASSINNWETQYF. CDR3 DNA sequence: TGTGCCAGTAGTATAAACAATTGGGAGACCCAGTACTTC. V and J are TRBV19 and TRBJ2-5, with no clear D. This CDR3 contains 13 residues. V lost 2 bases and J 5 bases, leaving 9 bases between the germline ends. Germline V CDR1 and CDR2: LNHDA, SQIVND (reference sequence).

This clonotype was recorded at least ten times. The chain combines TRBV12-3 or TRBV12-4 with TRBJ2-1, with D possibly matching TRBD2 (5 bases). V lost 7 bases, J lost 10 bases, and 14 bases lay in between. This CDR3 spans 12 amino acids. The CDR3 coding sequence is TGTGCCAGCACCCAAATTAGCGAGGAGCAGTTCTTC. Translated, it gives CASTQISEEQFF.

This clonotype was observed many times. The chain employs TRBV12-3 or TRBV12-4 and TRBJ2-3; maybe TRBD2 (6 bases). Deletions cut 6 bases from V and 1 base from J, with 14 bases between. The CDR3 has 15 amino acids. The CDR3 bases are TGTGCCAGCAGCTCACTGGGGGAGGGCACAGATACGCAGTATTTT. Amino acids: CASSSLGEGTDTQYF.

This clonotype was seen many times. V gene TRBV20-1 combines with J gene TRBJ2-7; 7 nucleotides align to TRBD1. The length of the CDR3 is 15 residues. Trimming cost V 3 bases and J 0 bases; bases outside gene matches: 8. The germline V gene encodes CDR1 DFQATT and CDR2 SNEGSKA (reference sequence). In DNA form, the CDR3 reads TGCAGTGCTAGGGGCGACAGGGCGAGCTCCTACGAGCAGTACTTC. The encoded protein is CSARGDRASSYEQYF.

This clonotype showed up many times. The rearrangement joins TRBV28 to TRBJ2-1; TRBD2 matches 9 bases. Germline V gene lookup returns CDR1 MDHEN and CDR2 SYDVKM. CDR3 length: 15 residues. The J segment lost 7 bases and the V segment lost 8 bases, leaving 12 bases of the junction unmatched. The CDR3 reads CASLSKASGKNEQFF. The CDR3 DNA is TGTGCCAGCCTATCGAAGGCTAGCGGGAAAAATGAGCAGTTCTTC.